This TCR beta chain is from a study of blood T cell repertoires in COVID-19. Study information: Sites in the United States, Italy and Spain provided acute and convalescent COVID-19 samples. The analysed material was cDNA or gDNA that came from T cells, B-cell-depleted T cells, or PBMCs.

Germline V gene sequence: CDR1 MNHEY, CDR2 SMNVEV (reference sequence). This CDR3 spans 14 amino acids. The V end was cut by 2 bases, the J end by 9 bases, with 14 bases between. Generated by immunoSEQ multiplex PCR, the TCRdb table keeps only in-frame clones and is missing some. The profile shows 200,000 or so clones, 85% to 90% of them singletons. The V call is TRBV27, the J call TRBJ2-1; weak D call: TRBD1 (5 bases). The TCR comes from a woman aged 45-59 years with acute or convalescent COVID-19. Sequenced input: peripheral blood. CDR3 nucleotide sequence: TGTGCCAGCAGTTTACAAAAAACAGGACCTGAGCAGTTCTTC. Translating gives CASSLQKTGPEQFF.